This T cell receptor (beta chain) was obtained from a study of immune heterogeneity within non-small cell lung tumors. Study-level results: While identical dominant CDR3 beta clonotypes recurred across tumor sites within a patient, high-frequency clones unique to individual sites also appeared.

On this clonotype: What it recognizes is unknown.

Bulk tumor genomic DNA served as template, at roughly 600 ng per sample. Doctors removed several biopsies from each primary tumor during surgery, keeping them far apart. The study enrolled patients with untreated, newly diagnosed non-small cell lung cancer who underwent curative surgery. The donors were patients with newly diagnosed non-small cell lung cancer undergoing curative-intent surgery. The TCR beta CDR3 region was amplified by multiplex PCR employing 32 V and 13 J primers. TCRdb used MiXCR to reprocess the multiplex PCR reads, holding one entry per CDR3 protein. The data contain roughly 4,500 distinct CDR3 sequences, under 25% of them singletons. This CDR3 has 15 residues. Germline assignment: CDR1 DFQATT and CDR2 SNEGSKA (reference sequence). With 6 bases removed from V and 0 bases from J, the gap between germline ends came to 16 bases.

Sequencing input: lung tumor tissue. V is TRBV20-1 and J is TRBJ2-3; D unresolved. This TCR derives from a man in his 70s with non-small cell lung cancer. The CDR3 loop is CSAPVSTASTDTQYF. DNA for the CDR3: TGCAGTGCCCCCGTTTCCACTGCTAGCACAGATACGCAGTATTTT.